The T cell receptor (beta chain) under discussion was sequenced for a study of CD8+ T cells in alopecia areata. Overall study context: Treatment of the treated patients consisted of oral tofacitinib, 5 to 10 mg twice daily.

Specimens obtained from alopecia areata patients comprised lesional scalp punch biopsies and peripheral blood. Study results and limitations: Lesional scalp exceeded normal scalp in clonality, especially in alopecia totalis/universalis. Besides other cells, scalp samples also yield sequences of resident alphabeta T cells from normal skin. Patients showed less clear TCR sequence sharing than mice, possibly partly because of HLA diversity.

Following RNA extraction, reverse transcription yielded cDNA that acted as the sequencing template. The table came from immunoSEQ multiplex PCR; TCRdb's copy has only in-frame clones and leaves some out. This table has approximately 9,800 clones, around 63% appearing once. Details on this clone: As yet, its antigen is unknown.

The receptor comes from a human donor with alopecia areata. What was sequenced was skin.

CDR3 region: CASSLRDLGAYEQYF. The CDR3 region has the DNA TGTGCCAGCAGCCTCCGGGACCTGGGGGCCTACGAGCAGTACTTC. The chain has TRBV7-8 and TRBJ2-7, with D perhaps TRBD1 or TRBD2 (5 bases each). The CDR3 length is 15 residues. Trimming took 5 bases from V and 2 from J, leaving 16 bases between them. CDR1 and CDR2 from the germline V gene are SGHVS and FQNEAQ.